This TCR beta chain was documented in a study of blood T cell repertoires in COVID-19 (dated by TCRdb to the early 2020s). Regarding the study in general: Samples from collaborators originated in the United States, Italy and Spain and spanned both the acute and convalescent phases of COVID-19. The prospective study material was composed of cDNA or gDNA derived from T cells, B-cell-depleted T cells, or PBMCs. Deeply sampled blood TCRbeta repertoires from subjects exposed to, actively infected with, or recovered from COVID-19 were included in the dataset. The repertoires were released in a freely available public database meant as a resource for research on the immune response to SARS-CoV-2. The samples were drawn from the first 160 participants of the ongoing ImmuneRACE study and from over a thousand subjects provided by 6 global collaborators. The sample metadata nearly always contained a de-identified subject ID, COVID-19 status, age in years and sex. Where available, HLA class I and class II types were obtained from metadata supplied by the sample provider rather than from assay-based typing.

Its CDR3 holds 13 amino acids, cysteine through phenylalanine. Kept here is only the CDR3 DNA, which spans 39 bases and is read in frame from base 1. Germline trimming: 4 bases from V, 6 bases from J; junction bases outside gene matches: 4. Per the germline V gene, SGHAT is the CDR1 and FQNNGV is the CDR2. In the prospective study, participants were about 18 to 90 years old, resided in about two dozen geographic areas of the United States, and were enrolled through a virtual design. In the prospective study, cohorts were assigned on the basis of participant-reported clinical history obtained from a screening survey and a study questionnaire. ImmuneRACE Cohort 3 recovered participants were defined by two consecutive negative NP/OP PCR tests, healthcare professional clearance, or symptom resolution. In the prospective study, mobile phlebotomists collected whole blood, serum and a nasopharyngeal or oropharyngeal swab from each participant. Over an approximately 2-month period, participants in the prospective study had the option of providing additional blood draws and questionnaires. Before DNA extraction, blood samples from the prospective study were shipped at room temperature or frozen.

TCRbeta CDR3 regions were amplified from genomic DNA by means of the immunoSEQ Assay, a bias-controlled multiplex PCR. The original methods were these. The number of nucleated cells in each sample was estimated from the amplification of reference gene primers within the assay. Sequence reads were collapsed and filtered to measure the absolute abundance of every unique TCRbeta CDR3 rearrangement. For each sample, productive Simpson clonality was calculated as the square root of Simpson's diversity index over productive rearrangements. TCRdb took this table from immuneACCESS and kept in-frame rearrangements with V and J called. Such tables lack part of the clones; where checked against another copy, unresolved V genes explain under half of the gap, and the rest is unexplained. V and J calls plus clone size are reproduced from that table; the DNA served to infer D and trimming. The sample table records 290,000 or so clones; about nine tenths of these occur just once. The ten largest clones represent more than 0.95% of the sample.

About this clone: Its antigen is unknown. No base quality values were provided; no much bigger clone lies one nucleotide off.

General conclusions and limits of the study: Clinical and demographic metadata were provided uncurated, with the amount varying by source and participant.

The sample consisted of PBMCs or T cells enriched from blood (not recorded which). Here the chain combines TRBV11-2 and TRBJ1-2, and 8 junction bases match TRBD1. This sequence was found in a woman younger than 45 who had recovered from COVID-19. The bases read TGTGCCAGCAGCTCCCAGGGGGCCAATGGCTACACCTTC. Translation gives CASSSQGANGYTF.